This TCR beta chain was captured by sequencing in a study of blood T cells in healthy people across ages. Study at large: Through template switching, about one barcoded beta molecule was captured per two T cells, as measured in model experiments.

The authors ran a second PCR of roughly 6 to 11 cycles using a sample-barcoded 5' primer and a J-beta primer mix. TCRdb reprocessed the 5' RACE reads with MiXCR, giving one entry per CDR3 protein. Found here are about 1.1 million distinct CDR3 sequences, 35% to 40% of them singletons; the top ten hold about 12%. This clonotype was observed a handful of times. V was clipped by 3 bases and J by 11 bases; unmatched bases: 14. This CDR3 comprises 15 residues. The material sequenced was blood. The TCR originated in a young man in good health. The rearrangement joins TRBV12-3 or TRBV12-4 to TRBJ2-5; the match to TRBD2 covers 8 bases. CDR3 nucleotide sequence: TGTGCCAGCAGTTTCACTAGCGGTGGTCACAATGAGCAGTACTTC. It translates to CASSFTSGGHNEQYF.